This TCR beta chain comes out of a study of blood T cell repertoires in COVID-19. The table came from immunoSEQ multiplex PCR; TCRdb's copy has only in-frame clones and leaves some out. The data contain roughly 250,000 clones, approximately 85% of them singletons. Looked up from germline, CDR1 is SGHRS and CDR2 is YFSETQ. The CDR3 is 15 residues long. Unmatched junction bases numbered 2, after V lost 1 base and J lost 6 bases. The source is a human donor with COVID-19, enrolled during active disease. The donor label of this sample is uncertain. Sequencing was done on a sample of peripheral blood. V gene TRBV5-1 combines with J gene TRBJ2-2; the match to TRBD2 covers 11 bases. CDR3 amino acids: CASSLTSGSPGELFF. The CDR3 bases are TGCGCCAGCAGCTTGACTAGCGGGAGCCCCGGGGAGCTGTTTTTT.